The 18 T cell receptor beta chains listed next were all sequenced from one sample in a study of immune heterogeneity within non-small cell lung tumors. The template for each sample was around 540 ng of genomic DNA, which had been extracted from bulk tumor tissue. Several widely spaced biopsies per primary tumor were taken during surgery. Each patient presented with untreated, newly diagnosed non-small cell lung cancer and received curative surgery. Multiplex PCR with 32 V and 13 J primers amplified TCR beta CDR3. From the multiplex PCR reads, TCRdb called clonotypes with MiXCR, one entry per CDR3 protein. The table lists about 4,700 distinct CDR3 sequences, 20% of them singletons. Source material: lung tumor tissue. Receptors were obtained from a man in his 60s with non-small cell lung cancer.

The V and J genes are TRBV19 and TRBJ2-1; TRBD2 is a possible D gene (6 bases). Germline CDR1 reads LNHDA; CDR2 reads SQIVND (reference sequence). This CDR3 has 15 residues. With 6 bases removed from V and 2 bases from J, the gap between germline ends came to 14 bases. Written as DNA, the CDR3 is TGTGCCAGTAGCGGCTCGTCTAGCGCCTACAATGAGCAGTTCTTC. Amino acids: CASSGSSSAYNEQFF.

This clonotype was counted a single time. The rearrangement links TRBV6-2 or TRBV6-3 to TRBJ2-1; D might be TRBD2 (6 bases). Germline CDR1 reads MNHEY; CDR2 reads SVGEGT. With 6 bases removed from V and 3 bases from J, the gap between germline ends came to 15 bases. The CDR3 runs 15 residues. Written as DNA, the CDR3 is TGTGCCAGCAGGCTAGGGCGGGAAGGCTACAATGAGCAGTTCTTC. Translation: CASRLGREGYNEQFF.

In this sample, this clonotype is medium-sized. The chain is built from TRBV30 and TRBJ2-2; possibly TRBD2 for D (5 bases). This CDR3 region has 14 residues. Trimming left V 0 bases short and J 8 bases short, with 13 bases between. Germline values: CDR1 GTSNPN, CDR2 SVGIG (reference sequence). As DNA, the CDR3 is TGTGCCTGGAGTGTCGAGACTAAACATGGGGAGCTGTTTTTT. As protein: CAWSVETKHGELFF.

By proportion, this clonotype is medium-sized. CDR3 DNA: TGTGCCAGCAAGGGCGGGACGGTAGATGAGCAGTTCTTC. Its translation: CASKGGTVDEQFF. The chain combines TRBV27 with TRBJ2-1; possibly TRBD2 for D (6 bases). CDR3 length: 13 residues. The V end was cut by 7 bases, the J end by 8 bases, with 15 bases between. Germline lookup yields CDR1 MNHEY and CDR2 SMNVEV (reference sequence).

This chain uses TRBV27 with TRBJ2-1, with TRBD1 matching over 7 bases. Trimming cost V 3 bases and J 0 bases; bases outside gene matches: 5. From germline, CDR1 is MNHEY and CDR2 SMNVEV (reference sequence). This CDR3 is built from 16 residues. Here the CDR3 reads CASSLAGDSSYNEQFF. CDR3 sequence (DNA): TGTGCCAGCAGTTTGGCCGGGGACAGCTCCTACAATGAGCAGTTCTTC.

The rearrangement uses TRBV2 and TRBJ1-1, with D unclear. The CDR3 runs to 12 residues. Germline V gene lookup returns CDR1 SNHLY and CDR2 FYNNEI. V lost 3 bases and J 1 base, leaving 3 bases between the germline ends. The DNA of the CDR3 is TGTGCCAGCAGTGAGGGGAACACTGAAGCTTTCTTT. Translating gives CASSEGNTEAFF.

This rearrangement joins TRBV11-3 to TRBJ2-7; possibly TRBD2 for D (5 bases). Germline V gene data show CDR1 as SGHNT and CDR2 as YENEEA. The V and J ends lost 2 bases and 6 bases respectively, with 17 bases between them. The CDR3 has 15 residues. The CDR3 DNA reads TGTGCCAGCAGCTTACGGCTAGCCCTTTGGGGCGAGCAGTACTTC. Translated, it gives CASSLRLALWGEQYF.

The J gene is TRBJ2-3, the V gene TRBV7-9; no clear D. Germline V CDR1 and CDR2: SEHNR, FQNEAQ (reference sequence). The CDR3 length is 14 residues. The V and J ends lost 8 bases and 0 bases respectively, with 12 bases between them. This CDR3 is CASELEQSTDTQYF. Written as DNA, the CDR3 is TGTGCCAGCGAACTGGAGCAGAGCACAGATACGCAGTATTTT.

The chain recombines TRBV12-5 with TRBJ2-7; D call uncertain. V lost 6 bases and J 5 bases, leaving 17 bases between the germline ends. The CDR3 has 14 amino acids. Germline V gives CDR1 LGHNT, CDR2 FRNRAP. CDR3 protein: CASGDRTLTHEQYF. CDR3 in DNA: TGTGCTAGTGGGGATCGGACGCTTACCCACGAGCAGTACTTC.

The chain has TRBV28 and TRBJ2-3; TRBD2 might be the D (5 bases). CDR1 is MDHEN and CDR2 is SYDVKM in the germline V gene. The CDR3 spans 14 residues. V shed 3 bases and J shed 1 base, with 8 bases lying between them. CDR3 residues: CASSLDSGTDTQYF. The CDR3 DNA reads TGTGCCAGCAGTTTGGATAGCGGCACAGATACGCAGTATTTT.

The rearrangement links TRBV10-3 to TRBJ1-5, with D possibly matching TRBD1 (5 bases). V gave up 5 bases and J gave up 6 bases, with 14 bases separating them. Germline V gene sequence: CDR1 ENHRY, CDR2 SYGVKD. The CDR3 runs to 14 residues. The CDR3 loop reads CAISSKGQGQPQHF. The CDR3 DNA follows: TGTGCCATCAGTTCGAAGGGGCAGGGTCAGCCCCAGCATTTT.

The chain carries TRBV12-3 or TRBV12-4 and TRBJ2-1; 11 bases line up with TRBD1. CDR3 length equals 14 residues. J lost 8 bases, V lost 6 bases, and 6 bases had no gene match. CDR3 amino acids: CASSKDRGRDEQFF. DNA for the CDR3: TGTGCCAGCAGCAAGGACAGGGGGCGGGATGAGCAGTTCTTC.

This clonotype was counted between two and nine times. V is TRBV19 and J is TRBJ2-5; 7 bases fit TRBD2. With 6 bases clipped from V and 2 bases from J, the junction kept 3 bases outside the gene matches. Germline V gene data show CDR1 as LNHDA and CDR2 as SQIVND (reference sequence). The CDR3 spans 13 residues. The CDR3 spells CASRSGMQETQYF. CDR3 nucleotide sequence: TGTGCCAGTAGGAGCGGGATGCAAGAGACCCAGTACTTC.

The chain couples TRBV27 to TRBJ2-2; D gene unclear. The CDR3 consists of 12 residues. V lost 2 bases and J lost 2, with 0 bases in between. Germline V gene data show CDR1 as MNHEY and CDR2 as SMNVEV (reference sequence). The CDR3 nucleotides are TGTGCCAGCAGTTTAAACACCGGGGAGCTGTTTTTT. This translates into CASSLNTGELFF.

This clonotype is labeled medium-sized. The V gene is TRBV11-3, the J gene TRBJ2-1, with 12 nucleotides matching TRBD2. The V gene's germline CDR1 is SGHNT and CDR2 YENEEA. V was pared by 5 bases and J by 5 bases, with 4 bases of the junction left unmatched. There are 15 residues in the CDR3. CDR3 DNA: TGTGCCAGCAGCGTCGGGACTAGCGGGCACAATGAGCAGTTCTTC. It encodes CASSVGTSGHNEQFF.

There are a few counts of this clonotype. The genes are TRBV19 and TRBJ2-3, with a tentative D call TRBD2 (7 bases). The CDR3 totals 19 residues. Germline assignment: CDR1 LNHDA and CDR2 SQIVND (reference sequence). The ends were cut back, 8 bases at V and 1 base at J, with 28 bases in the middle. DNA of the CDR3: TGTGCCAGTTCCGACGGCTGGGGTGGGGGGGCTTTTGGCACAGATACGCAGTATTTT. Translated, it gives CASSDGWGGGAFGTDTQYF.

This clonotype is judged medium-sized. This chain connects TRBV3-1 to TRBJ2-7; D is perhaps TRBD1 (5 bases). The germline V gene has CDR1 LGHDT and CDR2 YNNKEL (reference sequence). Trimming removed 0 bases from V and 5 bases from J, with 5 bases in between. The CDR3 totals 12 residues. For the CDR3, the DNA is TGTGCCAGCAGCCAAGACAGGGACGAGCAGTACTTC. It yields the protein CASSQDRDEQYF.

As for this clonotype: Germline and junction disagree at one end, which may indicate a read error. J is TRBJ2-1 and V is TRBV7-7; TRBD2 aligns across 7 bases. This CDR3 contains 15 residues. Per the germline V gene, CDR1 is SSHAT and CDR2 is FNYEAQ (reference sequence). The CDR3 spells CASSFTSVNYNEQFF. In DNA, the CDR3 is TGTGCTAGCAGCTTCACTAGCGTGAACTACAATGAGCAGTTCTTC.